These 7 T cell receptor beta chains share one sample of origin, sequenced in a study of molecular identifiers for immune sequencing clone quantification. TCRdb reprocessed the PCR reads via MiXCR and lists one record per CDR3 protein. In the table there are approximately 550,000 distinct CDR3 sequences, about a fifth of which are singletons. Input material: naive CD8+ T cells from blood, with Jurkat cell RNA spiked in. Subset of the sample: FACS-sorted CD8+CD4-CCR7+CD45RA+ naive T cells. The receptors stem from a human donor in good health. Some libraries in this study had Jurkat cell RNA spiked in.

There are a few counts of this clonotype. V and J are TRBV12-3 or TRBV12-4 and TRBJ2-3, with TRBD1 as a possible D gene (5 bases). Deletions cut 3 bases from V and 4 bases from J, with 14 bases between. This CDR3 comprises 15 residues. CDR3 amino acids: CASSFDWGRADTQYF. The CDR3 region has the DNA TGTGCCAGCAGTTTCGACTGGGGCCGGGCAGATACGCAGTATTTT.

This clonotype appeared a few times. This rearrangement joins TRBV7-9 to TRBJ2-6, with D uncertain. Germline lookup yields CDR1 SEHNR and CDR2 FQNEAQ (reference sequence). CDR3 size: 16 residues. The V end lost 3 bases, the J end lost 1 base, and 10 bases lay between the germline ends. CDR3 bases: TGTGCCAGCAGCTTCCCCTTGGGGTCTGGGGCCAACGTCCTGACTTTC. Amino acids: CASSFPLGSGANVLTF.

This clonotype was observed many times. J is TRBJ1-3 and V is TRBV9; D is ambiguous. The CDR3 spans 15 residues. CDR1 SGDLS and CDR2 YYNGEE come from the germline V gene. Trimming pared 0 bases from V and 2 bases from J, leaving 9 bases between. CDR3 protein: CASSVANGPGNTIYF. CDR3 sequence (DNA): TGTGCCAGCAGCGTAGCCAATGGACCTGGAAACACCATATATTTT.

This sequence joins TRBV29-1 and TRBJ2-1; TRBD1 matches at 8 bases. V shed 5 bases, J shed 4 bases, and the junction held 10 bases outside the gene matches. Germline loops: CDR1 SQVTM, CDR2 ANQGSEA. The CDR3 has 15 residues. DNA of the CDR3: TGCAGCGTTCCCGCCGAGTGGACAGGGTACAATGAGCAGTTCTTC. Its translation: CSVPAEWTGYNEQFF.

The chain links TRBV27 to TRBJ1-1; possible D gene TRBD1, 6 bases. CDR1 and CDR2 from the germline V gene are MNHEY and SMNVEV (reference sequence). The CDR3 totals 14 residues. The ends were cut back, 4 bases at V and 1 base at J, with 10 bases in the middle. Here the CDR3 DNA reads TGTGCCAGCAGTTCAACAGGGCAGAACACTGAAGCTTTCTTT. Translated, it gives CASSSTGQNTEAFF.

This clonotype was observed many times. The chain is built from TRBV28 and TRBJ2-3; 13 nucleotides match TRBD2. The length of the CDR3 is 17 residues. The germline gives CDR1 MDHEN, CDR2 SYDVKM. Trimming took 3 bases from V and 4 from J; bases not matched to a gene: 7. This CDR3 is CASSLLGLAGPSDTQYF. CDR3 coding DNA: TGTGCCAGCAGTTTGTTGGGACTAGCGGGGCCCTCAGATACGCAGTATTTT.

V and J are TRBV7-3 and TRBJ2-1; TRBD1 matches at 7 bases. V trimming: 0 bases; J trimming: 5 bases; junction bases outside the gene matches: 4. Germline CDR1 and CDR2: SGHTA and FQGTGA. The CDR3 contains 15 residues. The CDR3 DNA reads TGTGCCAGCAGCTTAACGGACAGGCCCCACAATGAGCAGTTCTTC. This codes for CASSLTDRPHNEQFF. Drawing the rest from reference TRBV7-3 and TRBJ2-1, the complete variable domain is GAGVSQTPSNKVTEKGKYVELRCDPISGHTALYWYRQSLGQGPEFLIYFQGTGAADDSGLPNDRFFAVRPEGSVSTLKIQRTERGDSAVYLCASSLTDRPHNEQFFGPGTRLTVL.